The subject of this entry is one TCR beta chain. Its antigen is undetermined. A multiplex PCR was run with 60 Vbeta primers and 13 Jbeta primers. The assay was immunoSEQ multiplex PCR, and TCRdb's table has in-frame clones only and misses some. Here the sample spans over 200,000 clones, 75% to 80% being singletons. Each donor was healthy, and each was a bone marrow donor. The ends were cut back, 0 bases at V and 3 bases at J, with 9 bases in the middle. The CDR3 has 15 amino acids. Per the germline V gene, CDR1 is LGHNA and CDR2 is YSLEER. The sample comes from a study of cytomegalovirus exposure and HLA in healthy donors. Study results and caveats: Immune exposure information comprised only CMV serostatus. In vitro, three CMV-associated chains proved specific for CMV antigens.

The receptor was derived from a male donor in good health and CMV-seronegative. The chain has TRBV4-3 and TRBJ2-1; maybe TRBD2 (6 bases). The sample comprised PBMCs. The CDR3 sequence: CASSQEPGVYNEQFF. The CDR3 nucleotides read TGCGCCAGCAGCCAAGAACCGGGAGTCTACAATGAGCAGTTCTTC.